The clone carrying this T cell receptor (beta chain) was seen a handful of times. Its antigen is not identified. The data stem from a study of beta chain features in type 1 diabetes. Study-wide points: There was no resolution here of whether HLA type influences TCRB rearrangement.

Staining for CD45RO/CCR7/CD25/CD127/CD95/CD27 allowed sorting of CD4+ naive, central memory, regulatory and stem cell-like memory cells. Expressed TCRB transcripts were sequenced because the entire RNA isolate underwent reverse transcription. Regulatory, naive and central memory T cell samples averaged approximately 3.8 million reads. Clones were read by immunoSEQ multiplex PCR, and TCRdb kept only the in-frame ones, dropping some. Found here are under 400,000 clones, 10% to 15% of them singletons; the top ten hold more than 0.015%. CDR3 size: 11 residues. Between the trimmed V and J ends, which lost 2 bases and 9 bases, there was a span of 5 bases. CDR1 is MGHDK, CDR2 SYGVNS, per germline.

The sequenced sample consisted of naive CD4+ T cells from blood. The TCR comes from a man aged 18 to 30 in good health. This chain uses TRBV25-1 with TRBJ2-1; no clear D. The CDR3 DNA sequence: TGTGCCAGCAGTGAAACCGGTGAGCAGTTCTTC. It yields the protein CASSETGEQFF.